The 32 T cell receptor beta chains reported below all come from one sample, sequenced in a study of OX40 agonist ivuxolimab in advanced cancers. Clones were read by immunoSEQ multiplex PCR, and TCRdb kept only the in-frame ones, dropping some. The sample has around 11,000 clones; 65% to 85% are singletons. The material was CD4+ or CD8+ T cells sorted from blood, obtained in a trial of the OX40 agonist ivuxolimab. The receptors come from an adult with an advanced solid tumor such as melanoma, head and neck, liver or kidney cancer.

This clone was detected only once. The chain combines TRBV15 with TRBJ2-5; perhaps TRBD1 as D (6 bases). This CDR3 contains 14 residues. Per the germline V gene, CDR1 is LNHNV and CDR2 is YYDKDF (reference sequence). The V end was cut by 5 bases, the J end by 0 bases, with 10 bases between. CDR3 residues: CATSDRIYQETQYF. The CDR3 DNA sequence: TGTGCCACCAGCGACAGGATTTACCAAGAGACCCAGTACTTC.

With respect to this clone: Germline and junction disagree at one end, which may indicate a read error. The V and J genes are TRBV7-9 and TRBJ2-7, with 14 bases lining up with TRBD2. Germline V gene sequence: CDR1 SEHNR, CDR2 FQNEAQ (reference sequence). The CDR3 loop spans 19 amino acids. The CDR3 spells CASTLNPEGLAGGSYEQYF. The CDR3 region has the DNA TGTGCCAGCACCTTAAACCCGGAAGGACTAGCGGGGGGCTCCTACGAGCAGTACTTC.

The chain has TRBV5-1 and TRBJ2-5; 9 nucleotides match TRBD2. Trimming removed 2 bases from V and 4 bases from J; junction bases left unmatched: 6. CDR3 length: 15 residues. Germline loops: CDR1 SGHRS, CDR2 YFSETQ. The CDR3 sequence: CASSLAGGLLETQYF. The CDR3 bases are TGCGCCAGCAGCTTAGCGGGGGGACTACTAGAGACCCAGTACTTC.

The chain recombines TRBV5-1 with TRBJ2-7, with D perhaps being TRBD1 or TRBD2 (5 bases each). The germline V gene encodes CDR1 SGHRS and CDR2 YFSETQ. The CDR3 sequence is 19 residues long. V gave up 0 bases and J gave up 0 bases, with 22 bases separating them. Here the CDR3 reads CASSLGPGPDAFLSYEQYF. CDR3 coding DNA: TGCGCCAGCAGCTTGGGTCCGGGACCGGACGCCTTTCTCTCCTACGAGCAGTACTTC.

The sample holds a few counts of this clone. The chain uses TRBV7-2 and TRBJ2-7; the D is unclear. CDR1 is SGHTA, CDR2 FQGNSA, per germline. The germline V and J ends were trimmed by 0 bases and 5 bases, with 11 bases remaining between them. The CDR3 runs 14 residues. The CDR3 is CASSLAVWTDEQYF. In DNA form, the CDR3 reads TGTGCCAGCAGCTTAGCTGTTTGGACCGACGAGCAGTACTTC.

The chain recombines TRBV2 with TRBJ2-3, with 11 nucleotides matching TRBD2. The CDR3 length is 15 residues. CDR1 SNHLY and CDR2 FYNNEI come from the germline V gene. With 4 bases clipped from V and 0 bases from J, the junction kept 0 bases outside the gene matches. The CDR3 bases are TGTGCCAGCAGTGCTAGCGGGGGGAGCACAGATACGCAGTATTTT. Translating it yields CASSASGGSTDTQYF.

The chain joins TRBV7-9 to TRBJ1-1; D gene ambiguous. The CDR3 runs 15 residues. Per the germline V gene, CDR1 is SEHNR and CDR2 is FQNEAQ (reference sequence). Trimming cost V 4 bases and J 3 bases, with 15 bases left between them. The CDR3 loop reads CASSSRGGSDTEAFF. The CDR3 nucleotides are TGTGCCAGCAGCTCCCGGGGTGGGTCGGACACTGAAGCTTTCTTT.

The chain uses TRBV6-4 and TRBJ2-2, with D possibly being TRBD1 (5 bases). Germline V gene sequence: CDR1 MRHNA, CDR2 SNTAGT. The CDR3 extends over 16 amino acids. The V and J ends lost 0 bases and 5 bases respectively, with 13 bases between them. DNA for the CDR3: TGTGCCAGCAGTGACTCTGGGCAGGGCTCGACCGGGGAGCTGTTTTTT. Its protein product is CASSDSGQGSTGELFF.

This clone has a handful of counts. The chain has TRBV12-5 and TRBJ2-2, with a weak D call TRBD2 (6 bases). Germline lookup yields CDR1 LGHNT and CDR2 FRNRAP. The ends were cut back, 8 bases at V and 5 bases at J, with 18 bases in the middle. The CDR3 extends over 15 amino acids. CDR3 coding DNA: TGTGCTAGTTCTCACCCCGGGAGAGGGACCGGGGAGCTGTTTTTT. Protein product: CASSHPGRGTGELFF.

CDR3 nucleotide sequence: TGTGCCAGCGCTGGAGATACGCAGTATTTT. Translated: CASAGDTQYF. The V call is TRBV6-5, the J call TRBJ2-3; D ambiguous. CDR1 MNHEY and CDR2 SVGAGI come from the germline V gene. CDR3 length: 10 amino acids. The V and J ends lost 8 bases and 5 bases respectively, with 5 bases between them.

The chain recombines TRBV7-2 with TRBJ1-1; D is possibly TRBD1 (6 bases). The CDR3 runs to 15 residues. The germline CDR1 and CDR2 sequences are SGHTA and FQGNSA. V lost 1 base to trimming and J lost 3 bases, with 12 bases between them. CDR3 nucleotide sequence: TGTGCCAGCAGCTTAGATGGGGGGGGCTACACTGAAGCTTTCTTT. It encodes CASSLDGGGYTEAFF.

This clone was observed a single time. In nucleotides, the CDR3 is TGTGCCAGCAGCTTAGCCCCCTACGAGCAGTACTTC. Protein sequence: CASSLAPYEQYF. The V gene is TRBV7-6, the J gene TRBJ2-7, with no clear D. CDR1 is SGHVS, CDR2 FNYEAQ, per germline. The V and J ends lost 0 bases and 2 bases respectively, with 2 bases between them. This CDR3 is 12 amino acids long. Full variable domain (remainder filled in from reference TRBV7-6 and TRBJ2-7): GAGVSQSPRYKVTKRGQDVALRCDPISGHVSLYWYRQALGQGPEFLTYFNYEAQQDKSGLPNDRFSAERPEGSISTLTIQRTEQRDSAMYRCASSLAPYEQYFGPGTRLTVT.

The chain uses TRBV7-6 and TRBJ2-5, with D unresolved. The germline CDR1 and CDR2 sequences are SGHVS and FNYEAQ. V was cut by 1 base and J by 1 base, with 7 bases left in between. The CDR3 is 14 amino acids. CDR3 bases: TGTGCCAGCAGCTTAGATGCCAGCCAAGAGACCCAGTACTTC. Protein product: CASSLDASQETQYF.

The V and J genes are TRBV29-1 and TRBJ1-1; the match to TRBD1 covers 7 bases. Germline V CDR1 and CDR2: SQVTM, ANQGSEA. V was clipped by 6 bases and J by 6 bases; unmatched bases: 7. CDR3 length equals 12 residues. CDR3 residues: CSVSEGGSEAFF. The DNA for the CDR3 is TGCAGCGTCTCCGAAGGGGGCTCTGAAGCTTTCTTT.

The rearrangement links TRBV11-2 to TRBJ1-2; D is perhaps TRBD1 (5 bases). Germline CDR1 and CDR2: SGHAT and FQNNGV. The CDR3 contains 13 residues. Trimming pared 6 bases from V and 4 bases from J, leaving 12 bases between. The CDR3 loop reads CASRDQGPYGYTF. In nucleotides, the CDR3 is TGTGCCAGCAGAGACCAGGGCCCCTATGGCTACACCTTC. The entire variable domain, with the rest obtained from reference TRBV11-2 and TRBJ1-2, is as follows: EAGVAQSPRYKIIEKRQSVAFWCNPISGHATLYWYQQILGQGPKLLIQFQNNGVVDDSQLPKDRFSAERLKGVDSTLKIQPAKLEDSAVYLCASRDQGPYGYTFGSGTRLTVV.

This rearrangement joins TRBV19 to TRBJ2-7; TRBD2 matches 7 bases. J lost 0 bases, V lost 5 bases, and 4 bases had no gene match. The CDR3 covers 14 residues. Germline lookup yields CDR1 LNHDA and CDR2 SQIVND (reference sequence). The CDR3 region is CASSPAGSSYEQYF. Written as DNA, the CDR3 is TGTGCCAGTAGTCCAGCGGGGAGCTCCTACGAGCAGTACTTC.

J is TRBJ2-7 and V is TRBV4-2; D possibly corresponds to TRBD2 (5 bases). Per the germline V gene, CDR1 is LGHNA and CDR2 is YNFKEQ. V lost 0 bases and J 0 bases, leaving 12 bases between the germline ends. The CDR3 spans 16 residues. The CDR3 reads CASSQETPGSSYEQYF. The CDR3 DNA reads as TGTGCCAGCAGCCAAGAAACCCCGGGGTCCTCCTACGAGCAGTACTTC.

CDR3 nucleotide sequence: TGTGCCAGCAGCGTAGAGTTCGCGGGGGCGGTCGGGGAGCTGTTTTTT. Protein product: CASSVEFAGAVGELFF. V gene TRBV9 combines with J gene TRBJ2-2; D possibly corresponds to TRBD2 (7 bases). Germline CDR1 is SGDLS and CDR2 is YYNGEE. Trimming took 0 bases from V and 7 from J, leaving 16 bases between them. The CDR3 has 16 residues.

In DNA form, the CDR3 reads TGTGCCAGCAGCTTAGGGCCGGGAGGACAGGTCATAGGGAATGAGCAGTTCTTC. Its translation is CASSLGPGGQVIGNEQFF. The chain has TRBV11-2 and TRBJ2-1; D assignment may be TRBD1 or TRBD2 (7 bases each). The CDR3 totals 18 residues. The germline V gene has CDR1 SGHAT and CDR2 FQNNGV. With 1 base removed from V and 7 bases from J, the gap between germline ends came to 23 bases.

This clone appeared a single time. The chain is built from TRBV29-1 and TRBJ1-2; D is ambiguous. Germline loops: CDR1 SQVTM, CDR2 ANQGSEA. Trimming removed 3 bases at V and 4 bases at J, with 15 bases between. The CDR3 loop spans 14 amino acids. Here the CDR3 DNA reads TGCAGCGTTGATTTTGCAGGCGGTGGCTATGGCTACACCTTC. The encoded protein is CSVDFAGGGYGYTF.

This rearrangement joins TRBV11-1 to TRBJ1-6; 9 bases are a match to TRBD1. Germline CDR1 is SGHAT and CDR2 is FQDESV (reference sequence). This CDR3 is 15 amino acids long. Trimming removed 5 bases from V and 5 bases from J; junction bases left unmatched: 4. The CDR3 is CASSDRDRDNSPLHF. CDR3 nucleotide sequence: TGTGCCAGCAGCGACCGGGACAGGGATAATTCACCCCTCCACTTT. The variable domain in full, with the rest retrieved from reference TRBV11-1 and TRBJ1-6, is EAEVAQSPRYKITEKSQAVAFWCDPISGHATLYWYRQILGQGPELLVQFQDESVVDDSQLPKDRFSAERLKGVDSTLKIQPAELGDSAMYLCASSDRDRDNSPLHFGNGTRLTVT.

This chain uses TRBV11-2 with TRBJ2-2; D is undetermined. The CDR3 has 15 amino acids. The V and J ends lost 1 base and 6 bases respectively, with 12 bases between them. CDR1 and CDR2 from the germline V gene are SGHAT and FQNNGV. For the CDR3, the DNA is TGTGCCAGCAGCTTAGGGGTCCTGTTGGCCGGGGAGCTGTTTTTT. Amino acid sequence: CASSLGVLLAGELFF. The complete variable domain, with remaining parts taken from reference TRBV11-2 and TRBJ2-2, reads EAGVAQSPRYKIIEKRQSVAFWCNPISGHATLYWYQQILGQGPKLLIQFQNNGVVDDSQLPKDRFSAERLKGVDSTLKIQPAKLEDSAVYLCASSLGVLLAGELFFGEGSRLTVL.

V usage is TRBV9 and J usage is TRBJ2-1, with D perhaps matching TRBD1 (6 bases). CDR3 length equals 16 residues. Trimming removed 2 bases at V and 0 bases at J, with 12 bases between. Looked up from germline, CDR1 is SGDLS and CDR2 is YYNGEE. CDR3 nucleotides: TGTGCCAGCAGCGTGAGTACAGGGAGCTCCTACAATGAGCAGTTCTTC. Its translation: CASSVSTGSSYNEQFF. The variable domain in full, with the rest retrieved from reference TRBV9 and TRBJ2-1, is DSGVTQTPKHLITATGQRVTLRCSPRSGDLSVYWYQQSLDQGLQFLIQYYNGEERAKGNILERFSAQQFPDLHSELNLSSLELGDSALYFCASSVSTGSSYNEQFFGPGTRLTVL.

V gene TRBV7-8 combines with J gene TRBJ1-5; D not resolved. This CDR3 comprises 15 residues. V was clipped by 3 bases and J by 3 bases, with 12 bases between them. CDR1 SGHVS and CDR2 FQNEAQ come from the germline V gene. CDR3 residues: CASSFSRSFNQPQHF. The CDR3 nucleotides are TGTGCCAGCAGCTTTAGTAGATCGTTCAATCAGCCCCAGCATTTT. Full variable domain (rest looked up from reference TRBV7-8 and TRBJ1-5): GAGVSQSPRYKVAKRGQDVALRCDPISGHVSLFWYQQALGQGPEFLTYFQNEAQLDKSGLPSDRFFAERPEGSVSTLKIQRTQQEDSAVYLCASSFSRSFNQPQHFGDGTRLSIL.

The chain employs TRBV13 and TRBJ2-3, with D unclear. Germline loops: CDR1 PRHDT, CDR2 FYEKMQ (reference sequence). The ends were cut back, 6 bases at V and 6 bases at J, with 10 bases in the middle. CDR3 length equals 12 residues. CDR3 in DNA: TGTGCCAGCAGGGTGGTAACGGATACGCAGTATTTT. This encodes CASRVVTDTQYF.

This chain links TRBV27 with TRBJ2-2; D gene uncertain. CDR3 length equals 15 residues. Between the trimmed V and J ends, which lost 7 bases and 5 bases, there was a span of 17 bases. Germline CDR1 MNHEY, CDR2 SMNVEV (reference sequence). CDR3 DNA sequence: TGTGCCAGCACTACCCTTCCGGCTCCGACCGGGGAGCTGTTTTTT. Translating gives CASTTLPAPTGELFF.

This clone has more than one count but fewer than ten. The same CDR3 can be traced to other DNA sequences in this sample. CDR3 DNA sequence: TGTGCCAGCAGCCCATGGACTAGCAGTTACGAGCAGTACTTC. Protein: CASSPWTSSYEQYF. J is TRBJ2-7 and V is TRBV11-2, with TRBD2 identical over 8 bases. Per the germline V gene, CDR1 is SGHAT and CDR2 is FQNNGV. V shed 5 bases and J 4 bases; nucleotides not matched to a gene: 7. The CDR3 is made up of 14 amino acids.

The V gene is TRBV14, the J gene TRBJ1-6; maybe TRBD1 (6 bases). The V gene lost 3 bases and the J gene lost 7 bases, with 10 bases spanning the gap. Germline assignment: CDR1 SGHDN and CDR2 FVKESK. The CDR3 loop spans 14 amino acids. CDR3 residues: CASSQAGANSPLHF. The CDR3 nucleotides are TGTGCCAGCAGCCAGGCAGGGGCCAATTCACCCCTCCACTTT.

The J gene is TRBJ2-1, the V gene TRBV30; 7 positions agree with TRBD2. This CDR3 spans 14 amino acids. Germline V lookup: CDR1 GTSNPN, CDR2 SVGIG (reference sequence). The V gene end was trimmed by 4 bases and the J gene end by 0 bases; junction bases not matched to a gene: 3. The CDR3 is CAWTGGSSYNEQFF. As DNA, the CDR3 is TGTGCCTGGACCGGCGGGAGCTCCTACAATGAGCAGTTCTTC.

This chain connects TRBV9 to TRBJ2-3; 10 nucleotides line up with TRBD2. After removal of 3 bases from V and 2 bases from J, the junction contained 3 bases not matched to a gene. Germline V lookup: CDR1 SGDLS, CDR2 YYNGEE. This CDR3 is 15 amino acids long. The CDR3 sequence: CASSGSGGVTDTQYF. CDR3 nucleotide sequence: TGTGCCAGCAGCGGAAGCGGGGGGGTCACAGATACGCAGTATTTT.

The CDR3 DNA follows: TGTGCCAGCAGTGGAGACAGGGGGAGAAAGGATGGCTACACCTTC. Its protein is CASSGDRGRKDGYTF. The chain joins TRBV2 to TRBJ1-2; 9 bases map to TRBD1. The CDR3 sequence is 15 residues long. CDR1 is SNHLY and CDR2 is FYNNEI in the germline V gene. V gave up 4 bases and J gave up 6 bases; unmatched junction bases: 9.

V usage is TRBV4-1 and J usage is TRBJ2-2; no clear D. This CDR3 comprises 12 residues. V lost 3 bases and J lost 6, with 5 bases in between. CDR1 MGHRA and CDR2 YSYEKL come from the germline V gene. The chain's CDR3 is CASSQWPGELFF. CDR3 DNA: TGCGCCAGCAGCCAGTGGCCCGGGGAGCTGTTTTTT.